A single sample is the source of the 16 T cell receptor beta chains below, sequenced in a study of radiation and T cells in renal cell carcinoma. Only in-frame clones appear in the TCRdb table, and some are missing; sequencing was by immunoSEQ multiplex PCR. This sample has about 18,000 clones, with roughly 60% found just once. Treatment denoted: treatment-naive control, cytoreductive nephrectomy. The specimen was tumor tissue, collected from a patient whose treatment was nephrectomy without radiotherapy. The receptors here all came from a man in his fifties with renal cell carcinoma.

V and J are TRBV7-2 and TRBJ2-5; 10 bases map to TRBD2. This CDR3 contains 14 residues. CDR1 SGHTA and CDR2 FQGNSA come from the germline V gene. V gave up 4 bases and J gave up 7 bases; unmatched junction bases: 6. The CDR3 nucleotides read TGTGCCAGCAGCTGGGGGACTAGCGATACGACCCAGTACTTC. This translates into CASSWGTSDTTQYF.

The chain combines TRBV6-6 with TRBJ2-1; 10 bases are a match to TRBD1. V lost 2 bases to trimming and J lost 5 bases; unmatched junction nucleotides: 3. This CDR3 is built from 15 residues. Germline V CDR1 and CDR2: MNHNY, SVGAGI (reference sequence). CDR3 sequence: CASSYPGQGNNEQFF. The CDR3 DNA follows: TGTGCCAGCAGTTACCCGGGACAGGGGAACAATGAGCAGTTCTTC.

The V gene is TRBV7-2, the J gene TRBJ2-7; D remains unclear. The CDR3 contains 15 residues. Germline V gene data show CDR1 as SGHTA and CDR2 as FQGNSA. Trimming pared 3 bases from V and 4 bases from J, leaving 16 bases between. The CDR3 reads CASSFEPTSIYEQYF. In nucleotides, the CDR3 is TGTGCCAGCAGCTTCGAACCCACGAGCATATACGAGCAGTACTTC.

The chain is built from TRBV7-2 and TRBJ1-2; D gene unclear. Trimming pared 4 bases from V and 6 bases from J, leaving 15 bases between. The germline gives CDR1 SGHTA, CDR2 FQGNSA. This CDR3 comprises 14 residues. CDR3 sequence: CASSSRITRDGYTF. The CDR3 nucleotides read TGTGCCAGCAGCTCTCGGATTACACGGGATGGCTACACCTTC. Based on the CDR3 plus reference TRBV7-2 and TRBJ1-2, the full variable domain is GAGVSQSPSNKVTEKGKDVELRCDPISGHTALYWYRQSLGQGLEFLIYFQGNSAPDKSGLPSDRFSAERTGGSVSTLTIQRTQQEDSAVYLCASSSRITRDGYTFGSGTRLTVV.

The chain carries TRBV5-5 and TRBJ2-4; TRBD1 or TRBD2 may be the D gene (5 bases each). CDR1 and CDR2 (germline): SGHKS, YYEKEE (reference sequence). This CDR3 contains 13 residues. Trimming cost V 4 bases and J 8 bases, with 13 bases left between them. In DNA form, the CDR3 reads TGTGCCAGCAGCCCCGGGACCAGGGACATTCAGTACTTC. Amino acids: CASSPGTRDIQYF.

The DNA of the CDR3 is TGTGCCAGCAGCGCCCCCGGGACTAGCGGGAACTACGAGCAGTACTTC. The encoded protein is CASSAPGTSGNYEQYF. The chain joins TRBV7-9 to TRBJ2-7, with TRBD2 matching over 13 bases. V lost 5 bases to trimming and J lost 3 bases; unmatched junction nucleotides: 7. The CDR3 extends over 16 amino acids. Germline CDR1 reads SEHNR; CDR2 reads FQNEAQ (reference sequence).

The chain employs TRBV5-1 and TRBJ2-5; D is ambiguous. Trimming took 2 bases from V and 1 from J, leaving 6 bases between them. The CDR3 is 13 amino acids. Germline CDR1 SGHRS, CDR2 YFSETQ. CDR3 DNA sequence: TGCGCCAGCAGCTTTATCCCCCAAGAGACCCAGTACTTC. It is translated as CASSFIPQETQYF. Based on the CDR3 plus reference TRBV5-1 and TRBJ2-5, the full variable domain is KAGVTQTPRYLIKTRGQQVTLSCSPISGHRSVSWYQQTPGQGLQFLFEYFSETQRNKGNFPGRFSGRQFSNSRSEMNVSTLELGDSALYLCASSFIPQETQYFGPGTRLLVL.

The CDR3 reads CASSQDVQWINSPLHF. The CDR3 coding sequence is TGCGCCAGCAGCCAGGACGTACAGTGGATTAATTCACCCCTCCACTTT. The chain employs TRBV4-3 and TRBJ1-6; D ambiguous. The germline gives CDR1 LGHNA, CDR2 YSLEER. This CDR3 has 16 amino acids. Trimming cost V 3 bases and J 6 bases, with 15 bases left between them.

CDR3 amino acids: CASSQQGFQTDTQYF. DNA of the CDR3: TGCGCCAGCAGTCAACAGGGATTTCAAACAGATACGCAGTATTTT. This chain uses TRBV4-1 with TRBJ2-3, with D possibly being TRBD1 (6 bases). The germline V and J ends were trimmed by 6 bases and 3 bases, with 16 bases remaining between them. The germline gives CDR1 MGHRA, CDR2 YSYEKL. The CDR3 has 15 amino acids.

This clone was counted between two and nine times. The chain combines TRBV7-2 with TRBJ1-2; no clear D gene. The CDR3 is 16 residues long. Germline CDR1 and CDR2: SGHTA and FQGNSA. Trimming shortened V by 1 base and J by 1 base, and 13 bases separated the two germline ends. The CDR3 here is CASSLDTQAGNYGYTF. The CDR3 DNA is TGTGCCAGCAGCTTAGATACCCAGGCGGGTAACTATGGCTACACCTTC.

The chain is built from TRBV7-9 and TRBJ2-5; D uncertain. Germline V gene data show CDR1 as SEHNR and CDR2 as FQNEAQ (reference sequence). CDR3 length: 16 amino acids. V lost 0 bases, J lost 2 bases, and 13 bases lay in between. The CDR3 loop is CASSLAITGYQETQYF. DNA for the CDR3: TGTGCCAGCAGCTTAGCCATTACGGGTTATCAAGAGACCCAGTACTTC.

This clone was recorded a few times. This chain links TRBV10-1 with TRBJ1-2, with D hard to call. This CDR3 has 14 residues. Per the germline V gene, CDR1 is WNHNN and CDR2 is SYGVQD (reference sequence). Trimming took off 5 bases at V and 12 bases at J, with 22 bases between the two ends. The chain's CDR3 is CASSTKPTRRSHTF. CDR3 coding DNA: TGCGCCAGCAGTACGAAACCGACCCGACGCAGCCACACCTTC.

This chain links TRBV9 with TRBJ1-1; weak D call: TRBD1 (5 bases). The length of the CDR3 is 16 residues. V was trimmed by 3 bases and J by 11 bases, leaving 26 bases between them. The V gene's germline CDR1 is SGDLS and CDR2 YYNGEE. The CDR3 is CASSASEGWDSKEAFF. In DNA form, the CDR3 reads TGTGCCAGCAGCGCCAGCGAAGGGTGGGACTCCAAGGAGGCTTTCTTT.

The chain employs TRBV19 and TRBJ1-2, with D unclear. Germline values: CDR1 LNHDA, CDR2 SQIVND (reference sequence). V was trimmed by 5 bases and J by 5 bases, leaving 18 bases between them. The CDR3 covers 15 residues. CDR3 protein: CASSQREGPLYGYTF. CDR3 DNA: TGTGCCAGTAGTCAGCGTGAAGGGCCACTATATGGCTACACCTTC.

In its sample, this clone was seen a few times. The J gene is TRBJ2-1, the V gene TRBV19; unclear D gene. Germline CDR1 is LNHDA and CDR2 is SQIVND (reference sequence). The CDR3 runs 11 residues. The V and J ends lost 1 base and 6 bases respectively, with 1 base between them. This CDR3 reads CASSIVNEQFF. DNA for the CDR3: TGTGCCAGTAGTATAGTCAATGAGCAGTTCTTC.

The V call is TRBV4-1, the J call TRBJ1-4; no clear D gene. The germline CDR1 and CDR2 sequences are MGHRA and YSYEKL. The CDR3 runs 14 residues. The V end was cut by 0 bases, the J end by 8 bases, with 10 bases between. In DNA form, the CDR3 reads TGCGCCAGCAGCCAAGAAATCAGGAGGGAAAAACTGTTTTTT. This sequence encodes CASSQEIRREKLFF.